The TCR beta chain under discussion was sequenced for a study of regulatory T cells in long-lasting Graves disease. Described time point: persistent/refractory GD, antithyroid drugs over 5 years with positive TRAb. The TCR library was made from RNA that had been extracted from PBMCs in TRIzol. The CDR3 sequence is 17 residues long. V was clipped by 2 bases and J by 7 bases, with 20 bases between them. The V gene's germline CDR1 is SGHAT and CDR2 FQNNGV. This clonotype has a count of ten or more. Its antigen remains unknown. Points from the study as a whole: Persistent disease samples used TRBV28, TRBJ1-2 and TRBJ2-5 preferentially. Lower TCR diversity was seen in persistent Graves' patients than in newly diagnosed ones.

TCR beta libraries were built with iRepertoire HTBI primers and Arm-PCR of CDR3 regions. Each CDR3 protein is one row after TCRdb ran MiXCR on the multiplex PCR reads. The table has more than 300,000 distinct CDR3 sequences, less than 30% seen once. This sequence originates from a woman in her thirties or forties with Graves disease. This chain connects TRBV11-2 to TRBJ1-4, with D possibly TRBD1 on 6 matching bases. This sample comprised peripheral blood mononuclear cells (PBMCs), obtained when the disease was refractory, from a patient treated with antithyroid drugs. CDR3 protein: CASSLWPGELTGEKLFF. DNA of the CDR3: TGTGCCAGCAGCTTATGGCCAGGGGAACTAACTGGTGAAAAACTGTTTTTT.